This T cell receptor beta chain was profiled in a study of molecular identifiers for immune sequencing clone quantification. This clonotype was seen more than once but under ten times. TCRdb independently ran MiXCR on the PCR reads; one entry per CDR3 protein. Among about 640,000 distinct CDR3 sequences listed, nearly 20% were seen once. This CDR3 contains 17 residues. Germline V gives CDR1 MNHEY, CDR2 SMNVEV (reference sequence). V gave up 2 bases and J gave up 4 bases, with 18 bases separating them. Input material: naive CD8+ T cells from blood, with Jurkat cell RNA spiked in. Sample subset: FACS-sorted CD8+CD4-CCR7+CD45RA+ naive T cells. This clonotype was obtained from a human donor in good health. Some libraries in this study had Jurkat cell RNA spiked in. The chain recombines TRBV27 with TRBJ1-5; D gene ambiguous. In DNA form, the CDR3 reads TGTGCCAGCAGTTTACTGGGATCACCGAGTAGGAATCAGCCCCAGCATTTT. This sequence encodes CASSLLGSPSRNQPQHF.